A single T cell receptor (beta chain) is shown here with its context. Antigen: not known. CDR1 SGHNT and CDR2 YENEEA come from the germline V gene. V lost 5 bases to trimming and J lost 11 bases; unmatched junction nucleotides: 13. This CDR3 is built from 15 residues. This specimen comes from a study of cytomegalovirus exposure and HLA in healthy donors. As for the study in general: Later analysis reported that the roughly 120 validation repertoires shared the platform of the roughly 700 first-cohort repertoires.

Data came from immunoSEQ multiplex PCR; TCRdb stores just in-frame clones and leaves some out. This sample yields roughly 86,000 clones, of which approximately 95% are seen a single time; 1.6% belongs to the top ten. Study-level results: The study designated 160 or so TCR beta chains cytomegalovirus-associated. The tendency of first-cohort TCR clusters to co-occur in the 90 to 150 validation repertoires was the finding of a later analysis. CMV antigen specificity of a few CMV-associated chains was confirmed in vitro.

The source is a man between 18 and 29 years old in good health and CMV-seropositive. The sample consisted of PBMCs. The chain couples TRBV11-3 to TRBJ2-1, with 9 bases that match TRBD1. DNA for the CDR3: TGTGCCAGCAGCCTAAGAGAAACAGGGGGCGGGAAGCAGTTCTTC. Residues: CASSLRETGGGKQFF. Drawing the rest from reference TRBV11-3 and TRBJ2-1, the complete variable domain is EAGVVQSPRYKIIEKKQPVAFWCNPISGHNTLYWYLQNLGQGPELLIRYENEEAVDDSQLPKDRFSAERLKGVDSTLKIQPAELGDSAVYLCASSLRETGGGKQFFGPGTRLTVL.